The entry below gives a single TCR beta chain sequence along with its context. What it binds is not known. The sample originates from a study of cytomegalovirus exposure and HLA in healthy donors. V was trimmed by 4 bases and J by 2 bases, leaving 12 bases between them. The CDR3 runs 15 residues. Germline loops: CDR1 SGHRS, CDR2 YFSETQ. Primers for the PCR totalled 60 Vbeta and 13 Jbeta. Measured with immunoSEQ multiplex PCR; TCRdb has only the in-frame clones, and not every one. The table includes around 280,000 clones, around 90% detected once. Whole-study findings and limits: In a later analysis, HLA-associated TCR beta chains were more clonally expanded than equally common others. It was likely that a cluster of highly shared sequence variants was a sequencing artifact. Both high specificity and high sensitivity reportedly marked the classifier's diagnosis of cytomegalovirus status.

The TCR was taken from a woman aged 18 to 35 in good health and CMV-seronegative. Sequencing input: PBMCs. V is TRBV5-1 and J is TRBJ2-2; perhaps TRBD1 as D (5 bases). Here the CDR3 reads CASSQRTSNTGELFF. The DNA of the CDR3 is TGCGCCAGCAGCCAGAGGACATCAAACACCGGGGAGCTGTTTTTT. Supplemented by reference TRBV5-1 and TRBJ2-2, the full variable domain reads KAGVTQTPRYLIKTRGQQVTLSCSPISGHRSVSWYQQTPGQGLQFLFEYFSETQRNKGNFPGRFSGRQFSNSRSEMNVSTLELGDSALYLCASSQRTSNTGELFFGEGSRLTVL.